The T cell receptor (beta chain) under discussion was sequenced for a study of blood T cell repertoires in COVID-19. The CDR3 consists of 21 residues. CDR1 is MNHEY and CDR2 is SVGEGT in the germline V gene. V was shortened by 0 bases and J by 5 bases, with 29 bases between the two germline ends. The participants were between about 18 and 90 years old and came from fewer than 25 US areas. Membership in each cohort depended on participant-reported clinical history. Here immunoSEQ multiplex PCR was the method, and the copy in TCRdb shows in-frame clones only, minus some. This table has fewer than 350,000 clones, around 85% appearing once.

V usage is TRBV6-2 or TRBV6-3 and J usage is TRBJ1-5; weak D call: TRBD1 (5 bases). The TCR was taken from a woman aged 45-65 years who had recovered from COVID-19. Material for sequencing was PBMCs or T cells enriched from blood (not recorded which). CDR3 DNA sequence: TGTGCCAGCAGTTACTCCCTAGGCCGGCGGCTGGGGCCCCTGGGGCATCAGCCCCAGCATTTT. It is translated as CASSYSLGRRLGPLGHQPQHF.